The present entry profiles one TCR beta chain with its context. The CDR3 extends over 15 amino acids. Trimming shortened V by 4 bases and J by 7 bases, and 20 bases separated the two germline ends. CDR1 is MGHRA, CDR2 YSYEKL, per germline. The sample is drawn from a study of blood T cell repertoires in COVID-19. Authors' analysis steps: Using reference gene primer amplification, nucleated cell counts were estimated. Assay used: immunoSEQ multiplex PCR; TCRdb lists only in-frame clones, some missing. V, J and clone size are taken as reported in that table, and D and trimming were inferred from the DNA itself. The sample shows approximately 300,000 clones, around 90% of them seen only once.

This TCR was sampled from a woman between 50 and 59 years old with COVID-19, enrolled during active disease. Sequencing was carried out using peripheral blood. The chain employs TRBV4-1 and TRBJ2-7; perhaps TRBD1 as D (6 bases). The CDR3 nucleotides read TGCGCCAGCAGCCTCGCCCTTGGGGGCCTGGGGGAGCAGTACTTC. Translating gives CASSLALGGLGEQYF.